This T cell receptor (beta chain) derives from a study of CD8+CD57+ T cells in acquired aplastic anemia listed by TCRdb under 2018. Context from the whole study: DNA extracted from sorted CD4+ and CD8+ cells had a mean of around 3.3 ug, with a range of roughly 0.18 to 27.4 ug. CD8+CD57+ expansion was defined as frequency above the mean frequency observed in healthy subjects.

The investigation overall reported the following: Between patients and healthy controls, no significant difference in CD8+ Simpson's diversity was found (P=0.060). Although around 30 CD8+ CDR3 sequences were shared by patients and controls, these sequences appeared highly expressed in patients and within the immunodominant clones of patients.

For CDR1 and CDR2, the germline V gene lists SGHRS and YFSETQ. Spanning cysteine to phenylalanine, the CDR3 consists of 15 amino acids. Just CDR3 DNA is preserved here, 45 bases in frame from base 1. V was cut back by 4 bases and J by 2 bases, leaving a gap of 15 bases between them. To note about this clonotype: There is no known antigen for this receptor. The record has no base qualities; no much larger clone is one base away.

Flow cytometry had shown CD8+CD57+ cell expansion in the patients selected for sequencing. Every patient had severe acquired aplastic anemia, diagnosed using the International Study of Aplastic Anemia and Agranulocytosis and Camitta criteria. At the time blood was sampled, none of the patients had received any therapy. The study deep-sequenced TCR repertoires of sorted CD4+ and CD8+ blood T cells from severe aplastic anemia patients and healthy subjects. Patients were enrolled under clinicaltrials.gov protocols 00001620, 01623167, 00001397, 00071045, 00081523 and 00961064 in the USA. Ficoll-Paque density gradient centrifugation was used to isolate peripheral blood mononuclear cells. Before DNA extraction, CD4+ and CD8+ T cells were sorted by FACS or by magnetic beads. Genomic DNA was used as template for profiling of TCR beta VDJ combinations and CDR3 sequences. An Illumina HiSeq 2000 was the platform used for TCR repertoire sequencing. Concerning the study's data processing: TRBV/TRBJ rearrangement plots, CDR3 size and DJ length profiles, and Simpson's diversity index were used to evaluate the repertoires. The immunodominant clone was defined as the most abundant DNA sequence in deep sequencing data. CDR3 amino acid sequences were screened for sharing across subjects and compared with published repertoires and the VDJdb database. TCRdb trimmed the raw reads at Q25, called clones with MiXCR and kept productive beta chains. Identical CDR3 proteins give one entry, which carries the most common genes and DNA. The V and J calls come from TCRdb's annotation, not from the publication. The sample records approximately 470,000 distinct CDR3 sequences, around 33% of which are singletons. The ten largest clones add up to 0.75% to 0.95% of the sample.

The specimen sequenced was sorted CD4+, CD8+, or CD8+CD57+ T cells (not recorded which) from PBMCs. The chain is assembled from TRBV5-1 and TRBJ1-1; a weak D assignment points to TRBD1 (6 bases agree). The receptor comes from a human donor with aplastic anemia. This receptor has the CDR3 CASSRVQTGNTEAFF. The nucleotides read TGCGCCAGCAGCCGGGTGCAGACAGGCAACACTGAAGCTTTCTTT. Supplemented by the reference TRBV5-1 and TRBJ1-1 proteins around the CDR3, the complete variable domain is KAGVTQTPRYLIKTRGQQVTLSCSPISGHRSVSWYQQTPGQGLQFLFEYFSETQRNKGNFPGRFSGRQFSNSRSEMNVSTLELGDSALYLCASSRVQTGNTEAFFGQGTRLTVV.